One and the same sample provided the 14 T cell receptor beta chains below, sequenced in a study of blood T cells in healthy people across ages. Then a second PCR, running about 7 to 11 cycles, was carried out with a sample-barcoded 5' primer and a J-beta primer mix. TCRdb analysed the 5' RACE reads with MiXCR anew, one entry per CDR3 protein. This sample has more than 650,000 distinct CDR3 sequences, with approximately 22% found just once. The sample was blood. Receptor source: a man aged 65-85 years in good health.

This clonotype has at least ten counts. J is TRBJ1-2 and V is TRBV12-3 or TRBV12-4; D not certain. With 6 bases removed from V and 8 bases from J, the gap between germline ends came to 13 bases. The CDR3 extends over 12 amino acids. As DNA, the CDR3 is TGTGCCAGCAGCTACCCGAGATTCGGCTACACCTTC. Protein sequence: CASSYPRFGYTF.

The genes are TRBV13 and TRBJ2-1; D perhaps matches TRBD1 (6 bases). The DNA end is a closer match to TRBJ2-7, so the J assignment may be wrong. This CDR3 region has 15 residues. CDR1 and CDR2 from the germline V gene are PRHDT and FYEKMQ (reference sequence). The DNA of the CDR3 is TGTGCCAGCAGCTCCAGACAGGACCTTACCTACGAGCAGTACTTC. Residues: CASSSRQDLTYEQYF.

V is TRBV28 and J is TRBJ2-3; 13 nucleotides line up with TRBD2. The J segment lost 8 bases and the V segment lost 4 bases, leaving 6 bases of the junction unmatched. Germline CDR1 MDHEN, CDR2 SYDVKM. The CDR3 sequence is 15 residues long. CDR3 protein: CASSSPLAGGATQYF. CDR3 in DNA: TGTGCCAGCAGTTCCCCACTAGCGGGGGGGGCTACGCAGTATTTT.

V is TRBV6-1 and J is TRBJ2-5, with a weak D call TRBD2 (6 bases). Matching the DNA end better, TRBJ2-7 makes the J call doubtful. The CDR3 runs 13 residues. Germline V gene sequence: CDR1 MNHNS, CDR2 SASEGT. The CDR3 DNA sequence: TGTGCCAGCAGTGAAGTCAGGGAGGTCGAGCAGTACGTC. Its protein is CASSEVREVEQYV.

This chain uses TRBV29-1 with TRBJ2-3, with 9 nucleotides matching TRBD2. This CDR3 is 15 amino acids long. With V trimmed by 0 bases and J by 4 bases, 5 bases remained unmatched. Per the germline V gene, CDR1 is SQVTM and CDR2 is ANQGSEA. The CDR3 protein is CSVEDTAGGPDTQYF. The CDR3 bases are TGCAGCGTTGAAGATACGGCGGGAGGGCCAGATACGCAGTATTTT.

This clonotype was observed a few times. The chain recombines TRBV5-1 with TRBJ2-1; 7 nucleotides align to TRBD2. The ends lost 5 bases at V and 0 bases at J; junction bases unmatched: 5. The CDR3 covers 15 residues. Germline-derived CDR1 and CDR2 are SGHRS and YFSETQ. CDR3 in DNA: TGCGCCAGCAGGATAGCGGGTAGCTCCTACAATGAGCAGTTCTTC. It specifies CASRIAGSSYNEQFF.

The CDR3 is CAISEGQEKLFF. CDR3 nucleotides: TGTGCCATCAGTGAAGGGCAAGAAAAACTGTTTTTT. The chain links TRBV10-3 to TRBJ1-4; D ambiguous. Germline V gives CDR1 ENHRY, CDR2 SYGVKD. The CDR3 is 12 residues long. V gave up 3 bases and J gave up 8 bases, with 7 bases separating them.

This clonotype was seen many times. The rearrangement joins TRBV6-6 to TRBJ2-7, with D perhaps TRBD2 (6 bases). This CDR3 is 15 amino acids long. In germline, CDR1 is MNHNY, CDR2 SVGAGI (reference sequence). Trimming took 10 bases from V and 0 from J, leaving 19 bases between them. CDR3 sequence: CATRTTVLSSYEQYF. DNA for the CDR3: TGTGCCACGCGGACTACAGTACTAAGCTCCTACGAGCAGTACTTC.

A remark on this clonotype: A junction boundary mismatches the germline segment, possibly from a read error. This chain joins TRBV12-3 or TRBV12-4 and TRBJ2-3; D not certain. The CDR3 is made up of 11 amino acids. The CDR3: CACSFLDTQYF. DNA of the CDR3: TGTGCCTGCAGTTTTTTGGATACGCAGTATTTT.

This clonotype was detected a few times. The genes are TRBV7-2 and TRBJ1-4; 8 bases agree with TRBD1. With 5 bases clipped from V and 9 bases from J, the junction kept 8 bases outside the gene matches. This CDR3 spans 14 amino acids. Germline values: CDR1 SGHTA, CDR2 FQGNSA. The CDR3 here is CASSNYGQGKKLFF. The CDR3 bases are TGTGCCAGCAGCAACTACGGACAGGGTAAAAAACTGTTTTTT.

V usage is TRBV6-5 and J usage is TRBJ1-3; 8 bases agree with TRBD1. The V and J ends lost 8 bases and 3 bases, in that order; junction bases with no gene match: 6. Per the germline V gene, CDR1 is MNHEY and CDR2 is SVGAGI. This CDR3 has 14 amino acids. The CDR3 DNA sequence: TGTGCCAGCGGGGCGACAGGGGATGGAAACACCATATATTTT. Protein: CASGATGDGNTIYF.

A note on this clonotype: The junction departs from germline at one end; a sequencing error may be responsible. The CDR3 region is CSARETVQTQYF. CDR3 bases: TGCAGCGCTAGGGAGACAGTCCAGACCCAGTACTTC. The V call is TRBV20-1, the J call TRBJ2-5; D tentatively reads TRBD1 or TRBD2 (5 bases each). The length of the CDR3 is 12 residues. Germline CDR1 reads DFQATT; CDR2 reads SNEGSKA (reference sequence).

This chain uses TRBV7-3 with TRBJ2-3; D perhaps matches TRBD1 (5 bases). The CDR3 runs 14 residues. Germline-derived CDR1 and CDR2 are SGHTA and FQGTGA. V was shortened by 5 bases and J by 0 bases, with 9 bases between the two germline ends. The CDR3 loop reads CASSRRQSTDTQYF. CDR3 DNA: TGTGCCAGCAGCCGCCGACAGAGCACAGATACGCAGTATTTT.

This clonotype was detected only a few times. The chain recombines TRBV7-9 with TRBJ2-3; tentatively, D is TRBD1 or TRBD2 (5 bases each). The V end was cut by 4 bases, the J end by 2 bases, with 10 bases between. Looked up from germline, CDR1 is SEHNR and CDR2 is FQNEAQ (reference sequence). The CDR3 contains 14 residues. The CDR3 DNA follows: TGTGCCAGCAGCTCCACGGGGCACACAGATACGCAGTATTTT. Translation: CASSSTGHTDTQYF.